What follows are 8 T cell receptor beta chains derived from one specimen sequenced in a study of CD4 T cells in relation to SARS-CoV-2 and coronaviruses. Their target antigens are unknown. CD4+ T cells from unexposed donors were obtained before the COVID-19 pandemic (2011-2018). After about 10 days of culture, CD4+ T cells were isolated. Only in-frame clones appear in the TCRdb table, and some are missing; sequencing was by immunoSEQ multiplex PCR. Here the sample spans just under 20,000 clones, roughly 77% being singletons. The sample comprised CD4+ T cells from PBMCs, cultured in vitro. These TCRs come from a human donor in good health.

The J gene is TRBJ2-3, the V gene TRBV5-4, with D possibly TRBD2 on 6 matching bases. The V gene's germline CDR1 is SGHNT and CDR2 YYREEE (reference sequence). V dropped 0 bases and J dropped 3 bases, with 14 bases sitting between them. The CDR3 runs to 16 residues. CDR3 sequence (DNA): TGTGCCAGCAGCTTGGCCGGGTCCGGGAGAACAGATACGCAGTATTTT. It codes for CASSLAGSGRTDTQYF.

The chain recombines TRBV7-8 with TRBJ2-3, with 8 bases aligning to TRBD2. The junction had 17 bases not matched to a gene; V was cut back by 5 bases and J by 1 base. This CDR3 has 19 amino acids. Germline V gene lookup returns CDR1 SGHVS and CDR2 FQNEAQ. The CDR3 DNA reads TGTGCCAGCAGCCGGAACAGCCTGTGGCGGGGGGCTGGCACAGATACGCAGTATTTT. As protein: CASSRNSLWRGAGTDTQYF.

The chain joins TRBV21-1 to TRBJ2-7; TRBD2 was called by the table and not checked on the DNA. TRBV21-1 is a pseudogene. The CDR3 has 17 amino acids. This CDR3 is CAPIGLAGERALYEQYF. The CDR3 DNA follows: TGTGCCCCCATAGGACTAGCGGGAGAACGGGCACTCTACGAGCAGTACTTC.

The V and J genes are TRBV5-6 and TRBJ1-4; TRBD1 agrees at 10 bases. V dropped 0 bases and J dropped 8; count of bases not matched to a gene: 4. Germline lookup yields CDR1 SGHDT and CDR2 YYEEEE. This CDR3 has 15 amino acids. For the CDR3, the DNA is TGTGCCAGCAGCTTGGCCGGGACAGGGGCCGAAAAACTGTTTTTT. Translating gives CASSLAGTGAEKLFF.

CDR3 region: CASSSWSYEQYF. As DNA, the CDR3 is TGTGCCAGCAGTTCCTGGTCCTACGAGCAGTACTTC. The chain couples TRBV28 to TRBJ2-7; D unclear. Germline values: CDR1 MDHEN, CDR2 SYDVKM. This CDR3 has 12 amino acids. Trimming left V 4 bases short and J 1 base short, with 5 bases between.

The CDR3 region has the DNA TGTGCCAGCAGCGAGGGGGGACAGGGGAAGACCCAGTACTTC. Translation gives CASSEGGQGKTQYF. The chain joins TRBV9 to TRBJ2-5; TRBD1 matches at 10 bases. The CDR3 contains 14 residues. V was pared by 3 bases and J by 6 bases, with 5 bases of the junction left unmatched. Germline V gives CDR1 SGDLS, CDR2 YYNGEE. Full variable domain (outside the CDR3, taken from reference TRBV9 and TRBJ2-5): DSGVTQTPKHLITATGQRVTLRCSPRSGDLSVYWYQQSLDQGLQFLIQYYNGEERAKGNILERFSAQQFPDLHSELNLSSLELGDSALYFCASSEGGQGKTQYFGPGTRLLVL.

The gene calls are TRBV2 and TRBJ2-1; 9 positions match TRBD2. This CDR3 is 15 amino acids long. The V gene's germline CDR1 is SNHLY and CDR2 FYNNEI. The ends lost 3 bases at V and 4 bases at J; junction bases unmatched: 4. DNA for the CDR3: TGTGCCAGCAGTGACGGCGGGAGGGCATACAATGAGCAGTTCTTC. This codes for CASSDGGRAYNEQFF. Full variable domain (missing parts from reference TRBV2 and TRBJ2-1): EPEVTQTPSHQVTQMGQEVILRCVPISNHLYFYWYRQILGQKVEFLVSFYNNEISEKSEIFDDQFSVERPDGSNFTLKIRSTKLEDSAMYFCASSDGGRAYNEQFFGPGTRLTVL.

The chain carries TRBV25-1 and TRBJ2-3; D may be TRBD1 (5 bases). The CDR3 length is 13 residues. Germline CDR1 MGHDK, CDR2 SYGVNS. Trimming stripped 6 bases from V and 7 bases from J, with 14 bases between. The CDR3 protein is CASSAEGVNTQYF. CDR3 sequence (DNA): TGTGCCAGCAGCGCCGAAGGGGTAAATACGCAGTATTTT.